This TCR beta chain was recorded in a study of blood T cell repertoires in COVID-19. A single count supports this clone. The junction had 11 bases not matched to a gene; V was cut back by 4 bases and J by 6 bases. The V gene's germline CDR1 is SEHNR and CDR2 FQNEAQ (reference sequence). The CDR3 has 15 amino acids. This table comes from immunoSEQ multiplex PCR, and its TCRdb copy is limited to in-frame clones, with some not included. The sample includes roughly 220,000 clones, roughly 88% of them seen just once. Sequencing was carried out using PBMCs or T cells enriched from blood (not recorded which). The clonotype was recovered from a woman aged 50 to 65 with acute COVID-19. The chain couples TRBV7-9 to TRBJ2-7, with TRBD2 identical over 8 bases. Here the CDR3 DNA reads TGTGCCAGCAGCTGGGGTCTGAGCGGGAGCCGCGAGCAGTACTTC. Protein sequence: CASSWGLSGSREQYF.